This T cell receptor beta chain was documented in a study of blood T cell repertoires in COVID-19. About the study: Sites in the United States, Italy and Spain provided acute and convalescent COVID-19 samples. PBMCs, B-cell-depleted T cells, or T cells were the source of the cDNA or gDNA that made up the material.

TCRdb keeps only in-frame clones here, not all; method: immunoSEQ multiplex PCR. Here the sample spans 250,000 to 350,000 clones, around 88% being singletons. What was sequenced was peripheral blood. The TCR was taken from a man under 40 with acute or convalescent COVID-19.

This CDR3 is CASSLTSVPYEQYF. The CDR3 DNA reads as TGTGCCAGCAGCTTAACTAGCGTCCCCTACGAGCAGTACTTC. The rearrangement uses TRBV11-2 and TRBJ2-7, with 7 positions matching TRBD2. Germline CDR1 reads SGHAT; CDR2 reads FQNNGV. J lost 2 bases, V lost 2 bases, and 3 bases had no gene match. CDR3 length: 14 residues. Combining the CDR3 with reference TRBV11-2 and TRBJ2-7 gives the whole variable domain EAGVAQSPRYKIIEKRQSVAFWCNPISGHATLYWYQQILGQGPKLLIQFQNNGVVDDSQLPKDRFSAERLKGVDSTLKIQPAKLEDSAVYLCASSLTSVPYEQYFGPGTRLTVT.